This T cell receptor (beta chain) is drawn from a study of control samples from healthy donors and cancer patients. Profiled with immunoSEQ multiplex PCR; TCRdb holds only in-frame clones, not every one. The data hold 60,000 to 100,000 clones, with about nine tenths observed a single time. The CDR3 is 13 residues long. The germline V gene encodes CDR1 KGHSH and CDR2 LQKENI. V trimming: 6 bases; J trimming: 8 bases; junction bases outside the gene matches: 1. The source of this sequence is a man aged 50 to 59 in good health. The sample was blood. The chain links TRBV18 to TRBJ1-6; TRBD1 matches 10 bases. In DNA, the CDR3 is TGTGCCAGCTCCGGGACAGGGGATTCACCCCTCCACTTT. Translation: CASSGTGDSPLHF. The full variable domain, completed using reference TRBV18 and TRBJ1-6, is NAGVMQNPRHLVRRRGQEARLRCSPMKGHSHVYWYRQLPEEGLKFMVYLQKENIIDESGMPKERFSAEFPKEGPSILRIQQVVRGDSAAYFCASSGTGDSPLHFGNGTRLTVT.